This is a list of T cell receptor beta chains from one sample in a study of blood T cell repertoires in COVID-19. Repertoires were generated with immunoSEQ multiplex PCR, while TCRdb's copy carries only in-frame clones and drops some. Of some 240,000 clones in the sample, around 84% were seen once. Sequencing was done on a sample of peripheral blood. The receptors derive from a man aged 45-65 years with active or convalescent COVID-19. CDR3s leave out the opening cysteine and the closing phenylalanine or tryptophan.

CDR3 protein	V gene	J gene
ASRDSRELF	TRBV5-1	TRBJ2-2
ASSHVRGGTGELF	TRBV7-2	TRBJ2-2
ASSLLAGGQDTQY	TRBV18	TRBJ2-3
ASSHRLAGDKFPTNTGELF	TRBV4-1	TRBJ2-2
ASSVRGASTDTQY	TRBV9	TRBJ2-3
ASSLADYGDYEQY	TRBV5-1	TRBJ2-7
ASKDHNRGGQPQH	TRBV14	TRBJ1-5
ASSSDRGGNTIY	TRBV5-1	TRBJ1-3
ASSPTPGVRAF	TRBV7-3	TRBJ1-1
ASSYFDQGTEAF	TRBV6-5	TRBJ1-1
ASSLLGGDYT	TRBV7-9	TRBJ1-2
ASSYEWNSPLH	TRBV6-2/TRBV6-3	TRBJ1-6
AISGGTGAGNTIY	TRBV10-3	TRBJ1-3
ASSLSRNGYT	TRBV5-4	TRBJ1-2
ASSVQDKINQPQH	TRBV19	TRBJ1-5
ASSLAGQFEKLF	TRBV7-9	TRBJ1-4
ASSESLGGTGRQETQY	TRBV10-2	TRBJ2-5